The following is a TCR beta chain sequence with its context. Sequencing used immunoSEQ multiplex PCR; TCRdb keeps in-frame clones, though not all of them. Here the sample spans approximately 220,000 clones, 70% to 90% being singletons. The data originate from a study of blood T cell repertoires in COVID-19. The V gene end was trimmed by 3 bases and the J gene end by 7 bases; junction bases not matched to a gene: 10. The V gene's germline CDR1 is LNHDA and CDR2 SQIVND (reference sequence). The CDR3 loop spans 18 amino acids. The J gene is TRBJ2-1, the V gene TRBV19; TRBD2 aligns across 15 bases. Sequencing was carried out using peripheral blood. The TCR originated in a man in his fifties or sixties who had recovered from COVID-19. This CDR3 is CASSMGPRTSGRVNEQFF. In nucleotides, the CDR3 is TGTGCCAGTAGTATGGGACCAAGGACTAGCGGGAGGGTTAATGAGCAGTTCTTC.